The clone carrying this T cell receptor (beta chain) has just a few counts. What it binds is unknown. Vbeta (60) and Jbeta (13) primers were used in the PCR. Using immunoSEQ multiplex PCR, the repertoire was profiled, and TCRdb retains in-frame clones only, with some absent. The sample has 70,000 to 100,000 clones; around 80% are singletons. This specimen belongs to a study of cytomegalovirus exposure and HLA in healthy donors. Broader study findings: Accurate predictions that matched the HLA-A and HLA-B alleles of most subjects were reportedly made from TCR beta sequences. Both high specificity and high sensitivity reportedly marked the classifier's diagnosis of cytomegalovirus status. HLA restriction was apparent for most CMV-associated TCR beta chains in a later analysis.

The V end lost 2 bases, the J end lost 0 bases, and 5 bases lay between the germline ends. The CDR3 totals 13 residues. The germline gives CDR1 SGHNT, CDR2 YYREEE (reference sequence). The sequence was collected from a man between 50 and 59 years old in good health and CMV-seropositive. The chain joins TRBV5-4 to TRBJ1-2, with D unclear. Sequenced: PBMCs. CDR3 nucleotide sequence: TGTGCCAGCAGCTTTACATCTAACTATGGCTACACCTTC. Its translation is CASSFTSNYGYTF.